This record concerns one T cell receptor beta chain sequence. Random hexamers served to reverse transcribe about 0.5 to 1 ug RNA. immunoSEQ multiplex PCR amplified TCR beta CDR3 across 54 Vbeta, 13 Jbeta. TCRdb used MiXCR to reprocess the immunoSEQ multiplex PCR reads, holding one entry per CDR3 protein. The sample shows about 210,000 distinct CDR3 sequences, nearly 97% of them seen only once. Blood CD8+ and CD4+ T cells underwent high-throughput TCR beta sequencing. Multiple sclerosis controls were treatment-naive patients with stable or active relapsing-remitting disease. The authors negatively isolated CD8+ and CD4+ T cells and FACS-enriched TEMRA cells. This entry is derived from a study of CD8 T cells in Susac syndrome. Input material: CD4+ T cells from PBMCs. The receptor comes from a human donor with multiple sclerosis.

CDR3 nucleotides: TGTGCCAGCAAAAGGAGCCAGGGGGGTGACAATGAGCAGTTCTTC. Translation gives CASKRSQGGDNEQFF. The rearrangement uses TRBV2 and TRBJ2-1, with D possibly matching TRBD1 (7 bases). The CDR3 has 15 amino acids. The V and J ends lost 7 bases and 5 bases respectively, with 18 bases between them. Looked up from germline, CDR1 is SNHLY and CDR2 is FYNNEI. The full variable domain, its missing parts supplied by reference TRBV2 and TRBJ2-1, is EPEVTQTPSHQVTQMGQEVILRCVPISNHLYFYWYRQILGQKVEFLVSFYNNEISEKSEIFDDQFSVERPDGSNFTLKIRSTKLEDSAMYFCASKRSQGGDNEQFFGPGTRLTVL.